The sequence of this TCR beta chain was determined in a study of a mutant IDH1 vaccine in newly diagnosed glioma. Study in general: Weeks 1, 3, 5, 7, 11, 15, 19 and 23 were when patients received their eight vaccinations. Patients got radiotherapy, temozolomide, or both beforehand, and most got both. Onset of vaccination occurred 4-6 weeks following radiotherapy alone, or with temozolomide cycles. Treated patients had a mean age of roughly 40 years and an approximately 60% male, around 38% female split.

The time point here: week 5, during vaccination. One vaccine dose held 300 ug of mutant IDH1 20-mer peptide and came with topical imiquimod. Sequencing was performed with immunoSEQ multiplex PCR; in TCRdb, only in-frame clones are kept and a portion is missing. The sample comprises roughly 11,000 clones, roughly 87% of which are singletons, and less than 6% rests with the top ten. Comments on this clone: Antigen specificity is unknown.

The clonotype originates from a middle-aged woman with glioma. Some clones in this sample may be carry-over from other donors' samples. Sample: PBMCs, taken from a glioma patient whose treatment included an IDH1 peptide vaccine.

The CDR3 spells CASSQDSLGTEAFF. CDR3 DNA sequence: TGTGCCAGCAGCCAAGACTCCCTGGGCACTGAAGCTTTCTTT. The gene calls are TRBV14 and TRBJ1-1, with D unclear. The germline V gene encodes CDR1 SGHDN and CDR2 FVKESK. The CDR3 has 14 residues. The V and J ends lost 0 bases and 4 bases respectively, with 9 bases between them.